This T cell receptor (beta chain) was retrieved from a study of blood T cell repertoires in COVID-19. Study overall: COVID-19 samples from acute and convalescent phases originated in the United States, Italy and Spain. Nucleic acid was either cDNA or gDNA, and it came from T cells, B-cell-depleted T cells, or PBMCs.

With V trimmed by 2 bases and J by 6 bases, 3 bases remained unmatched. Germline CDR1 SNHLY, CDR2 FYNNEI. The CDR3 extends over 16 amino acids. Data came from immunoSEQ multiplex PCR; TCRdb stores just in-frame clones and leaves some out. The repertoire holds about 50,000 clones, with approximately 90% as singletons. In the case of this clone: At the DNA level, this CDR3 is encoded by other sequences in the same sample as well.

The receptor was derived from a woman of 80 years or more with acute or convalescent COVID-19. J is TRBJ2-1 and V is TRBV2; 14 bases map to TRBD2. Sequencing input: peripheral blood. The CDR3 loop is CASSELGLAGANEQFF. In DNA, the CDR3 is TGTGCCAGCAGTGAATTGGGACTAGCGGGAGCCAATGAGCAGTTCTTC.